Listed here are 5 T cell receptor beta chains from one sample, sequenced in a study of T cell changes during pregnancy in multiple sclerosis. The protocol was immunoSEQ multiplex PCR, while the TCRdb copy is restricted to in-frame clones and leaves out a portion. The table has tens of thousands of clones, roughly nine tenths seen once. The source material was peripheral blood, sampled before pregnancy. These receptors originate from a female donor with multiple sclerosis, enrolled in a pregnancy study.

The chain employs TRBV5-1 and TRBJ1-1; weak D call: TRBD1 (5 bases). V lost 0 bases and J 8 bases, leaving 14 bases between the germline ends. This CDR3 spans 14 amino acids. From germline, CDR1 is SGHRS and CDR2 YFSETQ. The CDR3 DNA is TGCGCCAGCAGCTTGGCAGGGATCCCTTCGGAAGCTTTCTTT. This encodes CASSLAGIPSEAFF.

V usage is TRBV7-3 and J usage is TRBJ1-1, with D perhaps matching TRBD1 (5 bases). The CDR3 loop spans 13 amino acids. Per the germline V gene, CDR1 is SGHTA and CDR2 is FQGTGA. V was pared by 3 bases and J by 3 bases, with 8 bases between. CDR3 sequence (DNA): TGTGCCAGCAGCTTCTGGGGCGACACTGAAGCTTTCTTT. Protein sequence: CASSFWGDTEAFF.

The V and J genes are TRBV5-1 and TRBJ1-2; weak D call: TRBD1 (5 bases). The CDR3 runs 17 residues. The germline CDR1 and CDR2 sequences are SGHRS and YFSETQ. The ends were cut back, 0 bases at V and 0 bases at J, with 15 bases in the middle. CDR3 protein: CASSLGGSDSPNYGYTF. Written as DNA, the CDR3 is TGCGCCAGCAGCTTGGGGGGATCCGACAGTCCTAACTATGGCTACACCTTC.

The chain couples TRBV11-2 to TRBJ1-1; 9 bases agree with TRBD1. This CDR3 is 16 amino acids long. From germline, CDR1 is SGHAT and CDR2 FQNNGV. Trimming cost V 1 base and J 5 bases; bases outside gene matches: 8. CDR3 nucleotides: TGTGCCAGCAGCTTAGCGCTCACAGGGGGCTATACTGAAGCTTTCTTT. Residues: CASSLALTGGYTEAFF.

CDR3 amino acids: CAWFSPNTGELFF. CDR3 DNA sequence: TGTGCCTGGTTTTCTCCTAATACCGGGGAGCTGTTTTTT. The chain is built from TRBV30 and TRBJ2-2; D gene uncertain. V lost 5 bases and J lost 5, with 12 bases in between. The CDR3 has 13 amino acids. The germline V gene encodes CDR1 GTSNPN and CDR2 SVGIG (reference sequence).